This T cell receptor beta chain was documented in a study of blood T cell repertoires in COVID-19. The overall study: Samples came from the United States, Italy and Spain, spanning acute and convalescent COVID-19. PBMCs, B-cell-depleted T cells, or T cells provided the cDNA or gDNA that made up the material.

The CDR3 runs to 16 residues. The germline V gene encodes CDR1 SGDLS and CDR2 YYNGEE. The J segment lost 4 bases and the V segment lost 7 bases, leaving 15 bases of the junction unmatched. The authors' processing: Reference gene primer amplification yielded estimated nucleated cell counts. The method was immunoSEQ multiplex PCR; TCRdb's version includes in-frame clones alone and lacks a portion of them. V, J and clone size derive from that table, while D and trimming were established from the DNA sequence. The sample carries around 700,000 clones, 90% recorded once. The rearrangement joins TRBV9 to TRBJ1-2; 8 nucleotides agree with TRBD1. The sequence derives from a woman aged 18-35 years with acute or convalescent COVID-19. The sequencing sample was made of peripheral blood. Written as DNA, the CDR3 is TGTGCCAGCGCTGGGGACAGGCCTGAGTCTGGCTATGGCTACACCTTC. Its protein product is CASAGDRPESGYGYTF.